This is a list of T cell receptor beta chains from one sample in a study of T cell responses to AZD1222 COVID-19 vaccine. Using immunoSEQ multiplex PCR, the repertoire was profiled, and TCRdb retains in-frame clones only, with some absent. This table holds 150,000 to 180,000 clones, approximately 87% found once. This material consisted of peripheral blood, taken on day 0 of MenACWY control vaccination. The receptors stem from an adult in good health. Each CDR3 is given with its conserved first and last residue. D genes are given only for firm matches. Only part of the rows carry a size: once, few, many, or a class if the clone is expanded.

CDR3 protein: CATSLGGTSGRFF
CDR3 DNA: TGTGCCACCAGTCTAGGGGGAACCAGCGGGAGGTTCTTC
clone size: -
J gene: TRBJ2-1
V gene: TRBV24-1
D gene: TRBD2

CDR3 protein: CASTPSRAGYGYTF
CDR3 DNA: TGTGCCAGCACCCCCAGCAGGGCGGGCTATGGCTACACCTTC
clone size: -
J gene: TRBJ1-2
V gene: TRBV27
D gene: -

CDR3 protein: CASSKGHNGRTIKNTEAFF
CDR3 DNA: TGTGCCAGCAGCAAAGGGCACAATGGCAGAACTATCAAGAACACTGAAGCTTTCTTT
clone size: -
J gene: TRBJ1-1
V gene: TRBV21-1
D gene: -

CDR3 protein: CATTDGGQRIYEQYF
CDR3 DNA: TGCGCCACCACGGACGGAGGGCAGAGGATCTACGAGCAGTACTTC
clone size: -
J gene: TRBJ2-7
V gene: TRBV23-1
D gene: -

CDR3 protein: CASSFRQGPMNTEAFF
CDR3 DNA: TGTGCCAGCAGCTTTAGACAGGGCCCAATGAACACTGAAGCTTTCTTT
clone size: -
J gene: TRBJ1-1
V gene: TRBV7-9
D gene: TRBD1

CDR3 protein: CAISESDPRNFEAFF
CDR3 DNA: TGTGCCATCAGTGAGTCGGACCCCAGAAACTTTGAAGCTTTCTTT
clone size: -
J gene: TRBJ1-1
V gene: TRBV10-3
D gene: -

CDR3 protein: CSVVSARFVETQYF
CDR3 DNA: TGCAGCGTTGTGTCCGCCCGATTTGTGGAGACCCAGTACTTC
clone size: -
J gene: TRBJ2-5
V gene: TRBV29-1
D gene: -

CDR3 protein: CASSLDPLGLAGRIF
CDR3 DNA: TGTGCCAGCAGCTTAGACCCCTTGGGCCTAGCGGGAAGGATCTTC
clone size: -
J gene: TRBJ2-1
V gene: TRBV11-1
D gene: TRBD2

CDR3 protein: CATSPTGYSNQPQHF
CDR3 DNA: TGTGCCACCAGTCCGACGGGTTATAGCAATCAGCCCCAGCATTTT
clone size: -
J gene: TRBJ1-5
V gene: TRBV24-1
D gene: -

CDR3 protein: CASSLAHRGHANTIYF
CDR3 DNA: TGTGCCAGCAGCTTAGCGCATCGGGGCCACGCTAACACCATATATTTT
clone size: -
J gene: TRBJ1-3
V gene: TRBV7-9
D gene: -

CDR3 protein: CASSSTGVGYSGNTIYF
CDR3 DNA: TGTGCCAGCAGTTCTACCGGGGTGGGGTACTCTGGAAACACCATATATTTT
clone size: few
J gene: TRBJ1-3
V gene: TRBV27
D gene: -

CDR3 protein: CASSRTGTSGSEQYF
CDR3 DNA: TGTGCCAGCAGCAGAACAGGGACTAGCGGGAGCGAGCAGTACTTC
clone size: -
J gene: TRBJ2-7
V gene: TRBV28
D gene: TRBD2

CDR3 protein: CASSKTRVTDTQYF
CDR3 DNA: TGTGCCAGCAGTAAGACAAGAGTCACAGATACGCAGTATTTT
clone size: -
J gene: TRBJ2-3
V gene: TRBV6-6
D gene: -

CDR3 protein: CASGDRSDSPLHF
CDR3 DNA: TGCGCCAGTGGGGACAGATCGGACTCACCCCTCCACTTT
clone size: -
J gene: TRBJ1-6
V gene: TRBV5-1
D gene: TRBD1

CDR3 protein: CASSMYETQYF
CDR3 DNA: TGTGCCAGTAGTATGTATGAGACCCAGTACTTC
clone size: -
J gene: TRBJ2-5
V gene: TRBV19
D gene: -

CDR3 protein: CASSLGGSQDTQYF
CDR3 DNA: TGTGCTAGCAGCTTAGGTGGGAGTCAAGATACGCAGTATTTT
clone size: once
J gene: TRBJ2-3
V gene: TRBV7-7
D gene: -

CDR3 protein: CASSLGAASLNSPLHF
CDR3 DNA: TGTGCCAGCAGCTTGGGGGCAGCCTCGCTCAATTCACCCCTCCACTTT
clone size: -
J gene: TRBJ1-6
V gene: TRBV5-4
D gene: -

CDR3 protein: CASGVRGTHNEQFF
CDR3 DNA: TGTGCCAGCGGGGTCAGGGGGACCCACAATGAGCAGTTCTTC
clone size: -
J gene: TRBJ2-1
V gene: TRBV2
D gene: TRBD1

CDR3 protein: CASSSPGYGYTF
CDR3 DNA: TGTGCCAGCAGTTCCCCGGGCTATGGCTACACCTTC
clone size: -
J gene: TRBJ1-2
V gene: TRBV6-6
D gene: -

CDR3 protein: CAISERGESYGYTF
CDR3 DNA: TGTGCCATCAGTGAGCGGGGGGAATCCTATGGCTACACCTTC
clone size: -
J gene: TRBJ1-2
V gene: TRBV10-3
D gene: -

CDR3 protein: CASSPGVSNQPQHF
CDR3 DNA: TGCGCCAGCAGCCCCGGGGTAAGCAATCAGCCCCAGCATTTT
clone size: -
J gene: TRBJ1-5
V gene: TRBV5-1
D gene: -

CDR3 protein: CASSFVGQGAGEKLFF
CDR3 DNA: TGTGCCAGCAGTTTTGTAGGACAGGGGGCCGGTGAAAAACTGTTTTTT
clone size: -
J gene: TRBJ1-4
V gene: TRBV28
D gene: TRBD1

CDR3 protein: CASSIGWGSNTGELFF
CDR3 DNA: TGTGCCAGTAGTATTGGTTGGGGGTCTAACACCGGGGAGCTGTTTTTT
clone size: -
J gene: TRBJ2-2
V gene: TRBV19
D gene: -

CDR3 protein: CASRGETQYF
CDR3 DNA: TGTGCCAGTAGAGGAGAGACCCAGTACTTC
clone size: -
J gene: TRBJ2-5
V gene: TRBV19
D gene: -

CDR3 protein: CASSSRAGVAVNEQFF
CDR3 DNA: TGTGCCAGCAGCTCCCGGGCGGGGGTGGCTGTCAATGAGCAGTTCTTC
clone size: few
J gene: TRBJ2-1
V gene: TRBV7-9
D gene: TRBD2

CDR3 protein: CASKALAGGPRDEQFF
CDR3 DNA: TGTGCCAGCAAGGCACTAGCGGGGGGGCCAAGGGATGAGCAGTTCTTC
clone size: -
J gene: TRBJ2-1
V gene: TRBV6-4
D gene: TRBD2